This T cell receptor beta chain appears in the sequencing data of a study of neurological immune-mediated disorders (dated by TCRdb to the late 2010s). Context from the whole study: Using UMI-based sequencing, the study compared peripheral blood TCR-beta repertoires from patients with HTLV-I-associated myelopathy (HAM/TSP), patients with multiple sclerosis, and healthy controls. Alongside PBMC samples, the set of about 100 TCR-beta libraries contained longitudinal samples, technical triplicates, and paired CD4+ and CD8+ T-cell subsets that had been sorted. The cohort comprised about 71 subjects: some 14 HAM/TSP patients, some 35 multiple sclerosis patients and approximately 20 healthy controls.

The CDR3, from cysteine to phenylalanine, totals 15 residues. Only CDR3 DNA is held: 45 bases, read in frame from base 1. The germline V gene specifies MNHEY as CDR1 and SVGEGT as CDR2. V is clipped by 2 bases and J by 0 bases, and the sequence between their germline boundaries is 9 bases long. cDNA synthesis used template-switch 5'RACE with a primer carrying a 10-nucleotide random unique molecular identifier tagging each TCR transcript. Each sequencing run produced over 200 million TCR-beta sequences covering 15-18 subjects. The RNeasy kit was used to extract total RNA. The KAPA Real-time Library Amplification kit was used to amplify TCR-beta VDJ regions with primers targeting the TCR constant region and the 5'RACE anchor. Sample indexes and Illumina adaptors were added in a first PCR, after which library yield was increased in a second PCR. The roughly 650 bp TCR product was size-selected on a 2% E-gel SizeSelection system after Ampure bead purification. Before pooling, library quality was assessed on a Bioanalyzer, concentration was determined with Qubit, and library quantification was performed with the Kapa Library Quantification kit. Libraries were sequenced paired-end 2 x 150 bp on an Illumina HiSeq 2500. To increase sequence diversity, roughly 24-31% phiX was spiked into each library pool. As for the authors' bioinformatics: Quality-filtered reads were processed with the UMI-based MiGEC pipeline, which removed over 90% of raw TCR sequences during error correction. VDJ genes were aligned to IMGT germline references, and clonotypes were defined by unique CDR3 amino acid sequence plus V-J genes. Clonal expansion, Shannon diversity and CDR3 relatedness (CalcPairwiseDistances, ClusterSamples) were evaluated with VDJtools, and phylogenetic trees were built with CLCbio workbench. Expanded clones were defined as having at least 8 unique UMIs, based on coefficient-of-variation modelling across technical triplicates. TCRdb handled the public reads itself, with Q25 trimming in fastp and clone calling in MiXCR, and kept productive beta chains. Rows merge per CDR3 protein into single entries with the most common DNA and genes. The V and J calls were not made by the authors but by TCRdb's processing. For this sample the table gives approximately 77,000 distinct CDR3 sequences, of which about 9% were detected only once. The leading ten clones occupy 1.5% to 2% of the sample.

Ten or more counts support this clonotype. This clone's antigen is unknown. Per-base qualities were not stored, and no clone one base away is much larger. Broader findings and caveats from the paper: No identical CDR3 amino acid sequences were shared among expanded clones across subjects, suggesting private TCR-beta repertoires in all groups. TCR clonal expansion was highest in HAM/TSP patients and lowest in MS patients, with MS patients falling below even healthy controls.

The healthy controls were volunteers from blood banks in Maryland, USA. Libraries from unsorted PBMCs were made from 2 million PBMCs kept in RNAlater at -80 degrees C until RNA extraction. Peripheral blood was subjected to Ficoll-Hypaque density gradient centrifugation to isolate PBMCs, which were then cryopreserved in liquid nitrogen. Material: PBMCs. This receptor was obtained from a man aged 50 or older in good health. The sequence joins TRBV6-2 or TRBV6-3 to TRBJ2-3; the D call is tentative, TRBD1 or TRBD2, as each matches 5 bases. The CDR3 reads as follows: CASSYQRDSTDTQYF. Here is the DNA: TGTGCCAGCAGTTACCAGAGGGACAGCACAGATACGCAGTATTTT.